This TCR beta chain derives from a study of blood T cells in healthy people across ages. A J-beta primer mix and a sample-barcoded 5' primer were used in a second PCR of roughly 6 to 11 cycles. In TCRdb, the 5' RACE reads were re-called with MiXCR into one record per CDR3 protein. The profile shows fewer than 1.5 million distinct CDR3 sequences, roughly 45% of them singletons. Study-wide findings and caveats: Higher diversity, along with more naive CD4+ cells, distinguished long-lived donors from aged donors. The unsorted PBMCs prevented any conclusive comparison of naive versus antigen-experienced cells.

Germline loops: CDR1 SGHTA, CDR2 FQGNSA. The V end was cut by 0 bases, the J end by 1 base, with 12 bases between. The CDR3 is 16 residues long. Details on this clonotype: Its antigen is currently unknown.

The origin of this receptor is a woman under 30 in good health. The gene calls are TRBV7-2 and TRBJ1-2, with a tentative D call TRBD1 (5 bases). The sequenced sample was blood. CDR3 bases: TGTGCCAGCAGCTTAGCGCGGGGCAGTCTTAACTATGGCTACACCTTC. Its translation: CASSLARGSLNYGYTF.